The clone carrying this T cell receptor beta chain was detected a few times. The record originates from a study of shared clonotypes between healthy human individuals. Genomic DNA per cell subset filled all wells of several immunoSEQ plates. Assay used: immunoSEQ multiplex PCR; TCRdb lists only in-frame clones, some missing. The profile shows fewer than 600,000 clones, about four fifths of them singletons. This receptor was obtained from a woman between 40 and 50 years old in good health. Some clones in this sample may be carry-over from other donors' samples. What was sequenced was PBMCs.

The CDR3 nucleotides read TGTGCCAGCAGCGTGAATAGAAAGAACACCGGGGAGCTGTTTTTT. Residues: CASSVNRKNTGELFF. The J gene is TRBJ2-2, the V gene TRBV9; D is ambiguous. Germline CDR1 is SGDLS and CDR2 is YYNGEE. This CDR3 region has 15 residues. Trimming shortened V by 2 bases and J by 1 base, and 9 bases separated the two germline ends.